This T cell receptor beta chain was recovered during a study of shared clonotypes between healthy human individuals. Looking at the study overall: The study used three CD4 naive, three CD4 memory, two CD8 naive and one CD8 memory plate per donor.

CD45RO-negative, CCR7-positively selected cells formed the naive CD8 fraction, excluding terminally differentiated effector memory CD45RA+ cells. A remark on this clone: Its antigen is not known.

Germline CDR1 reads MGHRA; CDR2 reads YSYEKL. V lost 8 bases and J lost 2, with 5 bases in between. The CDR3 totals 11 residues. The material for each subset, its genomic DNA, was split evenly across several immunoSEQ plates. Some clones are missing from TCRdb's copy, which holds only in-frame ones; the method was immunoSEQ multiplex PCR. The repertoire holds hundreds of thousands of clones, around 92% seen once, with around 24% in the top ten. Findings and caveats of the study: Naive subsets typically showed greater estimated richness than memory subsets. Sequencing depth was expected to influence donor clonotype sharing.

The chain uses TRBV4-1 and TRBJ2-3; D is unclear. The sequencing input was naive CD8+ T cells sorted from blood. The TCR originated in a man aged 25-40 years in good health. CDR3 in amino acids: CASGATDTQYF. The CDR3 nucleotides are TGCGCCAGCGGAGCCACAGATACGCAGTATTTT.